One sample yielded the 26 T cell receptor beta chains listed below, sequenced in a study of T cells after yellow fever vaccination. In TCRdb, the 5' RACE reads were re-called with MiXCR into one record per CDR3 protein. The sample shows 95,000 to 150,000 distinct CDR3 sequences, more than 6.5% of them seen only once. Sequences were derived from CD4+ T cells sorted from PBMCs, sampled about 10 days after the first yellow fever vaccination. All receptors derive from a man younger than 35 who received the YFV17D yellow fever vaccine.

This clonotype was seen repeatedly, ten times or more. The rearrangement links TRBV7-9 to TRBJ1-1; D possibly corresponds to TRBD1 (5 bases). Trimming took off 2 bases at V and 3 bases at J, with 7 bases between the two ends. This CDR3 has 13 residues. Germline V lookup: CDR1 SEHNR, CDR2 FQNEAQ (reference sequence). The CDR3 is CASSLRGDTEAFF. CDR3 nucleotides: TGTGCCAGCAGCTTAAGGGGAGACACTGAAGCTTTCTTT.

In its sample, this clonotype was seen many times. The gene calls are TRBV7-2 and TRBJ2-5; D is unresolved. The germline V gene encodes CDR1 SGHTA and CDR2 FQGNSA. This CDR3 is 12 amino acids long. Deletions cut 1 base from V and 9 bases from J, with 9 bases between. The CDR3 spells CASSLDRESQYF. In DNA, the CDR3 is TGTGCCAGCAGCTTAGACAGAGAATCCCAGTACTTC.

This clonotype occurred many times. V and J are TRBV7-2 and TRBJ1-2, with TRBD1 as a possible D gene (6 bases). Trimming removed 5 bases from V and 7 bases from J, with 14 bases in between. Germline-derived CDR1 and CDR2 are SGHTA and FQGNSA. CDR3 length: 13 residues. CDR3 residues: CASSPQGNSGYTF. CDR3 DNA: TGTGCCAGCAGCCCTCAGGGGAATTCTGGCTACACCTTC.

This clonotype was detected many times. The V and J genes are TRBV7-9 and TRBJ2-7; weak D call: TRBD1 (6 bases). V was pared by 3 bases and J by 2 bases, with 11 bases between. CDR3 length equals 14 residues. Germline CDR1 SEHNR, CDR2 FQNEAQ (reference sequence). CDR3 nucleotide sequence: TGTGCCAGCAGCTTGAGACAGGACACCTACGAGCAGTACTTC. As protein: CASSLRQDTYEQYF.

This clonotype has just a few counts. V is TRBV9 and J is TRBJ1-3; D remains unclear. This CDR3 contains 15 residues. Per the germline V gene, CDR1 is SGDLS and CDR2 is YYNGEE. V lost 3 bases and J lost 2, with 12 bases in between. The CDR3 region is CASSEKGMTGNTIYF. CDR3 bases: TGTGCCAGCAGCGAGAAGGGAATGACTGGAAACACCATATATTTT.

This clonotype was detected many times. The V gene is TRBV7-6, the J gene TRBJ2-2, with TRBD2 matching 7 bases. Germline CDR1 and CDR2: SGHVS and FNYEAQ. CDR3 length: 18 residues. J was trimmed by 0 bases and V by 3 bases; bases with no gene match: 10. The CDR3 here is CASSFPFEGGANTGELFF. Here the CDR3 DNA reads TGTGCCAGCAGCTTTCCCTTCGAGGGAGGGGCGAACACCGGGGAGCTGTTTTTT.

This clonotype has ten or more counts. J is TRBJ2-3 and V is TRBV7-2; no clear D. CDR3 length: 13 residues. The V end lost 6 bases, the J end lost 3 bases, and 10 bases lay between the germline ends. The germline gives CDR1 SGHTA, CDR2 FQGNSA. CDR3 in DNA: TGTGCCAGCAGTATATTAGCTACAGATACGCAGTATTTT. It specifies CASSILATDTQYF.

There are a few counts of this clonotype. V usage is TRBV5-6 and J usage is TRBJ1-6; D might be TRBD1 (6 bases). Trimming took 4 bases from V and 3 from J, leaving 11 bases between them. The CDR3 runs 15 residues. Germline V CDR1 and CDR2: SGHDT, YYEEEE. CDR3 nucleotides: TGTGCCAGCAGCCCGGAGGGGGGCTATAATTCACCCCTCCACTTT. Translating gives CASSPEGGYNSPLHF.

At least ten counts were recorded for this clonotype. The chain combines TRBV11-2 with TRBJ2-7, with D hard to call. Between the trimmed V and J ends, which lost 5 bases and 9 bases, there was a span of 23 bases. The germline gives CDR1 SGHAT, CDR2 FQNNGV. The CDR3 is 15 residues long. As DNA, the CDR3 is TGTGCCAGCAGCACCTGGAAGGTGCGCTCTACGAGGCAGTACTTC. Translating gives CASSTWKVRSTRQYF.

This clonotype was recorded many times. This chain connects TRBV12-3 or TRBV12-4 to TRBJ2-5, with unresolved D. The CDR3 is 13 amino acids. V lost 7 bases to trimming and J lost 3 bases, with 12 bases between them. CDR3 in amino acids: CASTNPGKETQYF. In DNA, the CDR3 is TGTGCCAGCACCAATCCTGGAAAAGAGACCCAGTACTTC.

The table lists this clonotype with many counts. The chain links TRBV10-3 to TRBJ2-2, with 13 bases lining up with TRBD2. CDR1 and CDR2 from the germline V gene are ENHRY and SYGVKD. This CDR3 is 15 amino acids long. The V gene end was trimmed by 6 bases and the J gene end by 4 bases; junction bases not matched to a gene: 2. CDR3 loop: CAIRGLAGATGELFF. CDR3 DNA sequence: TGTGCCATCAGAGGACTAGCGGGGGCCACCGGGGAGCTGTTTTTT.

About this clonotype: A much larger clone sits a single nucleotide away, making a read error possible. The CDR3 here is CAISDFQQGLGGNTIYF. The DNA for the CDR3 is TGTGCCATCAGTGATTTCCAACAGGGTTTGGGGGGAAACACCATATATTTT. The chain employs TRBV24-1 and TRBJ1-3, with D perhaps TRBD1 (6 bases). Germline loops: CDR1 KGHDR, CDR2 SFDVKD. The CDR3 totals 17 residues.

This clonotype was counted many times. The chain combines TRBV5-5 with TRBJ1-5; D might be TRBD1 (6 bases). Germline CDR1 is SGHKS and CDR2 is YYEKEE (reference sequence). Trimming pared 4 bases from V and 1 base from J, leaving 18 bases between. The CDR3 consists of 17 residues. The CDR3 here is CASSLQVRGQSNQPQHF. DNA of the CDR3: TGTGCCAGCAGCCTGCAAGTTCGGGGGCAGAGCAATCAGCCCCAGCATTTT.

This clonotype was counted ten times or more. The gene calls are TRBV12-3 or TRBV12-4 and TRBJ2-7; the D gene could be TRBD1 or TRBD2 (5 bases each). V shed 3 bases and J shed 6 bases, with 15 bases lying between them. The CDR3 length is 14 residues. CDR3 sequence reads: CASSFRDGPREQYF. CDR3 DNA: TGTGCCAGCAGTTTTCGGGACGGGCCCCGCGAGCAGTACTTC.

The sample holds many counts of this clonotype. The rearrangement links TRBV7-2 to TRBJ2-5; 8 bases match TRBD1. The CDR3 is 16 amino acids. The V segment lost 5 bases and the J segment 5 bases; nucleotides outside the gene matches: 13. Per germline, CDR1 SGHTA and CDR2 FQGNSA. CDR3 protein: CASSARSTGVSETQYF. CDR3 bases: TGTGCCAGCAGCGCTAGGTCGACAGGGGTTAGCGAGACCCAGTACTTC.

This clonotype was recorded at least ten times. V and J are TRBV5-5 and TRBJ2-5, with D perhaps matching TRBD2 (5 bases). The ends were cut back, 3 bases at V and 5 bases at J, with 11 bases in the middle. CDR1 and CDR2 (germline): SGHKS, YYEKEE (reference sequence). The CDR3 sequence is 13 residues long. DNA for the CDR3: TGTGCCAGCAGCTCCCCGGGGTCCGAGACCCAGTACTTC. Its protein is CASSSPGSETQYF.

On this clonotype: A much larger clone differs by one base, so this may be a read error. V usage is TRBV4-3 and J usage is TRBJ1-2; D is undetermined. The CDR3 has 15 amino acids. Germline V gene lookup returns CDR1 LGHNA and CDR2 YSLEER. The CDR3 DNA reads TGCGCCAGCAGCCAAGAAAGGCAGGCTCGCTATAGCTACACCTTC. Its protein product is CASSQERQARYSYTF.

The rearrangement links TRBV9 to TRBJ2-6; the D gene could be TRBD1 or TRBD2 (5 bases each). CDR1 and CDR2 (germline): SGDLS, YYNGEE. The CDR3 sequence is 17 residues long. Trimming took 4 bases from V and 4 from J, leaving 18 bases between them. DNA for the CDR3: TGTGCCAGCAGCCTAGCTATCCAGGGCTCAGGGGCCAACGTCCTGACTTTC. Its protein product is CASSLAIQGSGANVLTF. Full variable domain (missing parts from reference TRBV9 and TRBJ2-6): DSGVTQTPKHLITATGQRVTLRCSPRSGDLSVYWYQQSLDQGLQFLIQYYNGEERAKGNILERFSAQQFPDLHSELNLSSLELGDSALYFCASSLAIQGSGANVLTFGAGSRLTVL.

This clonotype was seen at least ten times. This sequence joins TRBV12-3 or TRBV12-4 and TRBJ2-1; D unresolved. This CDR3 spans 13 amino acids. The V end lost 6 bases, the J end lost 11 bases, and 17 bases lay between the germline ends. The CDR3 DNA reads TGTGCCAGCAGCGCTGTTGAAACAATGAAGCAGTTCTTC. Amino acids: CASSAVETMKQFF.

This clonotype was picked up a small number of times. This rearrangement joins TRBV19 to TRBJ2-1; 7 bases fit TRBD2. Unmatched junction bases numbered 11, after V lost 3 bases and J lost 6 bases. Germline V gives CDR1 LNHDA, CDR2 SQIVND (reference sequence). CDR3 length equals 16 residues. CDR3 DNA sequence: TGTGCCAGTAGTATTGAGTTGGGGAGGGAGACCAATGAGCAGTTCTTC. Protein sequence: CASSIELGRETNEQFF.

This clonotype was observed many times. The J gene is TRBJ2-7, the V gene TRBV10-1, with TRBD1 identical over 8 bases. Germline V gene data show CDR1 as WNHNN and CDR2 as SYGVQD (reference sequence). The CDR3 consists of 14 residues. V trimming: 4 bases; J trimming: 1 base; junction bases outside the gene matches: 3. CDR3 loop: CASSGGDRSYEQYV. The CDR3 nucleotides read TGCGCCAGCAGTGGGGGGGACAGGTCCTACGAGCAGTACGTC.

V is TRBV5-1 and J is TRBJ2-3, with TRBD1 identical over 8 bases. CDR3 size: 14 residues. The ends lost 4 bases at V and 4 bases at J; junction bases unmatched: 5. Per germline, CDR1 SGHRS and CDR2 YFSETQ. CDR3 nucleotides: TGCGCCAGCAGCCCCCAGGGGGCCCCAGATACGCAGTATTTT. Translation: CASSPQGAPDTQYF.

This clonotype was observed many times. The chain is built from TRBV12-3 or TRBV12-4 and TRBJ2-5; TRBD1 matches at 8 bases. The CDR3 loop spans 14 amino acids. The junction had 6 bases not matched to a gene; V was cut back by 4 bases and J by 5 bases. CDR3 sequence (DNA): TGTGCCAGCAGTTCCCGGACAGGGACCGAGACCCAGTACTTC. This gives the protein CASSSRTGTETQYF.

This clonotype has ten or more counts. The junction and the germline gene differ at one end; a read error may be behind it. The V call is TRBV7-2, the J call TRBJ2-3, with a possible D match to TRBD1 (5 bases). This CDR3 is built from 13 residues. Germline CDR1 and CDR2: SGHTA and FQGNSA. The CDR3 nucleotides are TGTGCCAGCAGATTAGAAGGGGCAGATACGCAGTATTTT. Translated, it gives CASRLEGADTQYF.

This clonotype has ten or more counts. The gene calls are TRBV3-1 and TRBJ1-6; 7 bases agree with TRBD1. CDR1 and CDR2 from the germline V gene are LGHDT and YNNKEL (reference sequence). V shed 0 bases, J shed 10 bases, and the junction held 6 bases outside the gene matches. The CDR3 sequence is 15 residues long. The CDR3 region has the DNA TGTGCCAGCAGCCAAGAGTATACAGGGGCATCACCCCTCCACTTT. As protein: CASSQEYTGASPLHF. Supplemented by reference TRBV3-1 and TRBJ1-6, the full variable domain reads DTAVSQTPKYLVTQMGNDKSIKCEQNLGHDTMYWYKQDSKKFLKIMFSYNNKELIINETVPNRFSPKSPDKAHLNLHINSLELGDSAVYFCASSQEYTGASPLHFGNGTRLTVT.

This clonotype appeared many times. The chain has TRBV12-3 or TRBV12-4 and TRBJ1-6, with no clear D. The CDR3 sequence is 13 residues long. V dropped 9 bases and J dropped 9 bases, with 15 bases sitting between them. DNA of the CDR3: TGTGCCAGTATGAGGCAGGATGGTTCACCCCTCCACTTT. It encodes CASMRQDGSPLHF.